The rows below give T cell receptor beta chains drawn from one sample of a study of T cells in Graves' hyperthyroidism and ophthalmopathy. TCRdb itself ran the multiplex PCR reads through MiXCR, one entry per CDR3 protein. Seen here are fewer than 850,000 distinct CDR3 sequences, roughly a sixth observed once, and the top ten hold 15% to 17%. Sequenced sample: blood. The receptors here all came from a man aged 45-65 years with Graves' hyperthyroidism. CDR3s include the opening cysteine and the closing phenylalanine or tryptophan. The order of the fields is clone size, D gene, V gene, J gene, CDR3 protein, CDR3 DNA. A D gene is named only where the DNA matches it firmly. Rows may omit the clone size; those that give it use once, few, many or a size class.

clone_size: many; d_call: -; v_call: TRBV28; j_call: TRBJ2-2; cdr3_aa: CATMDGPGELFF; cdr3_nt: TGTGCCACTATGGACGGGCCCGGGGAGCTGTTTTTT
clone_size: many; d_call: -; v_call: TRBV19; j_call: TRBJ2-1; cdr3_aa: CASSNGGSSYNEQFF; cdr3_nt: TGTGCCAGTAGTAATGGGGGTAGCTCCTACAATGAGCAGTTCTTC
clone_size: -; d_call: TRBD2; v_call: TRBV4-2; j_call: TRBJ2-3; cdr3_aa: CASSPRTSAEFTDTQYF; cdr3_nt: TGTGCCAGCAGCCCGAGGACTAGCGCAGAGTTCACAGATACGCAGTATTTT
clone_size: many; d_call: TRBD1; v_call: TRBV28; j_call: TRBJ2-7; cdr3_aa: CASSNTGQGSKEEQYF; cdr3_nt: TGTGCCAGCAGCAACACAGGACAGGGGTCCAAAGAGGAGCAGTACTTC
clone_size: -; d_call: TRBD2; v_call: TRBV28; j_call: TRBJ2-1; cdr3_aa: CASSLWGTSLYNEQFF; cdr3_nt: TGTGCCAGCAGTTTATGGGGGACTAGCCTCTACAATGAGCAGTTCTTC
clone_size: few; d_call: TRBD1; v_call: TRBV28; j_call: TRBJ1-2; cdr3_aa: CASTSTGDYGYTF; cdr3_nt: TGTGCCAGCACCTCGACAGGGGACTATGGCTACACCTTC
clone_size: many; d_call: -; v_call: TRBV7-2; j_call: TRBJ2-2; cdr3_aa: CASSLFGGLNTGELFF; cdr3_nt: TGTGCCAGCAGCTTATTTGGGGGTCTGAACACCGGGGAGCTGTTTTTT
clone_size: few; d_call: TRBD1; v_call: TRBV29-1; j_call: TRBJ1-3; cdr3_aa: CSVRDRASGNTIYF; cdr3_nt: TGCAGCGTTCGGGACAGGGCCTCTGGAAACACCATATATTTT
clone_size: -; d_call: TRBD1; v_call: TRBV20-1; j_call: TRBJ2-1; cdr3_aa: CSAEGDRGGNEQFF; cdr3_nt: TGCAGTGCCGAGGGGGACAGGGGTGGGAATGAGCAGTTCTTC
clone_size: -; d_call: -; v_call: TRBV10-1; j_call: TRBJ2-1; cdr3_aa: CASSENQVPEQFF; cdr3_nt: TGCGCCAGCAGTGAAAACCAGGTTCCTGAGCAGTTCTTC
clone_size: many; d_call: -; v_call: TRBV28; j_call: TRBJ2-7; cdr3_aa: CATRQAAYEQYF; cdr3_nt: TGTGCCACCCGACAGGCGGCCTACGAGCAGTACTTC
clone_size: -; d_call: -; v_call: TRBV19; j_call: TRBJ2-1; cdr3_aa: CASSQPPGNEQFF; cdr3_nt: TGTGCCAGTAGTCAGCCCCCAGGGAATGAGCAGTTCTTC
clone_size: few; d_call: -; v_call: TRBV24-1; j_call: TRBJ2-1; cdr3_aa: CATSEELHFNEQFF; cdr3_nt: TGTGCCACCAGTGAGGAGCTTCACTTCAATGAGCAGTTCTTC
clone_size: many; d_call: -; v_call: TRBV12-3/TRBV12-4; j_call: TRBJ1-4; cdr3_aa: CASSLGIEKLFF; cdr3_nt: TGTGCCAGCAGTCTTGGAATTGAAAAACTGTTTTTT
clone_size: once; d_call: -; v_call: TRBV28; j_call: TRBJ1-5; cdr3_aa: CASSRLEGNQPQHF; cdr3_nt: TGTGCCAGCAGTCGACTTGAGGGGAATCAGCCCCAGCATTTT
clone_size: -; d_call: -; v_call: TRBV5-6; j_call: TRBJ1-2; cdr3_aa: CASRNTRGYGYTF; cdr3_nt: TGTGCCAGCCGAAACACGAGGGGCTATGGCTACACCTTC
clone_size: few; d_call: TRBD1; v_call: TRBV12-3/TRBV12-4; j_call: TRBJ1-5; cdr3_aa: CASSNRGLNQPQHF; cdr3_nt: TGTGCCAGCAGCAATAGGGGGCTGAATCAGCCCCAGCATTTT
clone_size: many; d_call: -; v_call: TRBV28; j_call: TRBJ1-5; cdr3_aa: CASSPEGLRAWQPQHF; cdr3_nt: TGTGCCAGCAGCCCGGAGGGATTGAGGGCTTGGCAGCCCCAGCATTTT
clone_size: -; d_call: TRBD1; v_call: TRBV6-2/TRBV6-3; j_call: TRBJ1-3; cdr3_aa: CASSYASGTGGNTIYF; cdr3_nt: TGTGCCAGCAGTTACGCTTCTGGGACAGGTGGAAACACCATATATTTT
clone_size: many; d_call: -; v_call: TRBV6-2/TRBV6-3; j_call: TRBJ2-7; cdr3_aa: CASSIRGSEQYF; cdr3_nt: TGTGCCAGCAGCATACGTGGAAGCGAGCAGTACTTC
clone_size: few; d_call: TRBD1; v_call: TRBV10-1; j_call: TRBJ1-1; cdr3_aa: CASSEHTGVNTEAFF; cdr3_nt: TGCGCCAGCAGTGAACATACAGGGGTGAACACTGAAGCTTTCTTT
clone_size: many; d_call: -; v_call: TRBV6-5; j_call: TRBJ2-1; cdr3_aa: CASSYDGDSYNEQFF; cdr3_nt: TGTGCCAGCAGTTACGACGGGGACTCCTACAATGAGCAGTTCTTC
clone_size: -; d_call: -; v_call: TRBV2; j_call: TRBJ1-5; cdr3_aa: CASSQISNQPQHF; cdr3_nt: TGTGCCAGCAGCCAGATTAGCAATCAGCCCCAGCATTTT
clone_size: many; d_call: TRBD2; v_call: TRBV28; j_call: TRBJ2-3; cdr3_aa: CASSLRGASGSWSDTQYF; cdr3_nt: TGTGCCAGCAGTTTACGGGGGGCTAGCGGGAGTTGGTCAGATACGCAGTATTTT
clone_size: -; d_call: -; v_call: TRBV19; j_call: TRBJ1-1; cdr3_aa: CASSIANPMNTEAFF; cdr3_nt: TGTGCCAGTAGTATAGCGAATCCTATGAACACTGAAGCTTTCTTT
clone_size: few; d_call: -; v_call: TRBV19; j_call: TRBJ2-2; cdr3_aa: CASTSDLSNTGELFF; cdr3_nt: TGTGCCAGTACATCCGACTTGTCGAACACCGGGGAGCTGTTTTTT
clone_size: few; d_call: -; v_call: TRBV29-1; j_call: TRBJ2-3; cdr3_aa: CSAQEGGGRGDTQYF; cdr3_nt: TGCAGCGCCCAGGAAGGGGGCGGGCGGGGAGATACGCAGTATTTT
clone_size: -; d_call: -; v_call: TRBV24-1; j_call: TRBJ2-1; cdr3_aa: CATSDASGGTNNEQFF; cdr3_nt: TGTGCCACCAGTGATGCCTCCGGGGGTACAAACAATGAGCAGTTCTTC